This T cell receptor (beta chain) was obtained from a study of CD8 T cells in ankylosing spondylitis. Findings of the study overall: The authors reported significant enrichment of disease-linked clones in matched ankylosing spondylitis synovial fluid. Disease-linked clones had a CD8+ phenotype and relatively low frequency in peripheral blood.

A quantitative 5'-RACE method, one with molecular barcodes, was used to make TCR beta libraries. Each CDR3 protein gets one entry after TCRdb re-called the 5' RACE reads with MiXCR. The sample has about 340,000 distinct CDR3 sequences, approximately 14% seen once. Germline V gives CDR1 SGHRS, CDR2 YFSETQ. The CDR3 length is 14 residues. The V and J ends lost 0 bases and 5 bases, in that order; junction bases with no gene match: 4. This clonotype was observed a few times. The target antigen is unknown. The chain joins TRBV5-1 to TRBJ2-5; 7 bases line up with TRBD2. This TCR came from a male donor with ankylosing spondylitis or in good health (not recorded which). The sequenced material came from blood, either unsorted or a sorted T cell fraction (not recorded which). The CDR3 nucleotides are TGCGCCAGCAGCTTGGGCGGGGGTATCGAGACCCAGTACTTC. Translation gives CASSLGGGIETQYF.